Here is one T cell receptor (beta chain) with its context. What antigen it recognizes has not been identified. There are no base qualities to consult, and no much larger clone falls within one base. The data were taken from a study of control samples from healthy donors and cancer patients (dated by TCRdb to 2020 to 2021). The CDR3 runs 15 residues from the cysteine to the phenylalanine. The read is trimmed to its CDR3 DNA, 45 bases read in frame from base 1. The junction shows trimming of 3 bases on V and 8 bases on J, plus 20 bases between the germline ends. CDR1 and CDR2 (SGHTS, YDEGEE) derive from the germline V gene. The library was generated by the immunoSEQ multiplex PCR assay. In TCRdb, the immuneACCESS table is reduced to in-frame sequences with V and J assigned. These tables do not hold every clone; where another copy was compared, an unresolved V gene accounts for under half, and the others remain unexplained. The sample profile shows about 60,000 clones; approximately 92% of them were found once. The ten largest make up roughly 1.5% of the sample.

This TCR was sampled from a man aged 35 to 55 with colorectal cancer. The rearrangement joined TRBV5-8 to TRBJ1-2; the best D guess is TRBD1, with 6 bases matching. The specimen sequenced was PBMCs. The sequenced DNA: TGTGCCAGCAGCTCATATCCCGGGACACAACAAGGCTACACCTTC. Translated, it reads CASSSYPGTQQGYTF.